The 8 T cell receptor beta chains below all came from one sample that was sequenced in a study of T cell repertoires in cytomegalovirus infection. Each CDR3 protein gets one entry after TCRdb re-called the reads with MiXCR. The profile shows roughly 320,000 distinct CDR3 sequences, approximately 8.9% of them singletons. Sequenced material: PBMCs. These receptors came from a human donor in good health (CMV status not recorded). Some clones in this sample may be carry-over from other donors' samples.

This clonotype has at least ten counts. The V and J genes are TRBV28 and TRBJ2-7; D gene ambiguous. CDR3 length equals 13 residues. CDR1 and CDR2 (germline): MDHEN, SYDVKM. V was pared by 7 bases and J by 7 bases, with 17 bases between. DNA for the CDR3: TGTGCCAGCACCGACGGGTTCAGTTCAGAGCAGTACGTC. Translation: CASTDGFSSEQYV.

The genes are TRBV12-3 or TRBV12-4 and TRBJ2-3; D gene uncertain. The CDR3 spans 13 residues. Between the trimmed V and J ends, which lost 7 bases and 5 bases, there was a span of 13 bases. CDR3 DNA sequence: TGTGCCAGCATGGGCTATAGTGGAGATACGCAGTATTTT. Residues: CASMGYSGDTQYF.

There are many counts of this clonotype. The chain joins TRBV7-2 to TRBJ2-1; 8 bases match TRBD2. CDR3 size: 17 residues. Germline V lookup: CDR1 SGHTA, CDR2 FQGNSA. V lost 1 base to trimming and J lost 9 bases; unmatched junction nucleotides: 14. The CDR3: CASSLVYGGAQSREQFF. The CDR3 coding sequence is TGTGCCAGCAGCTTAGTGTACGGGGGGGCCCAATCCCGTGAGCAGTTCTTC.

This clonotype showed up just a few times. The V and J genes are TRBV10-3 and TRBJ2-1, with 11 bases fitting TRBD1. The CDR3 has 14 amino acids. Losses at the gene ends were 10 bases for V and 6 bases for J; bases not matched to a gene: 8. The V gene's germline CDR1 is ENHRY and CDR2 SYGVKD. CDR3 sequence: CATRTGGVPNEQFF. The CDR3 DNA is TGTGCCACCCGGACAGGGGGCGTCCCCAATGAGCAGTTCTTC.

This chain links TRBV6-5 with TRBJ1-2; no clear D gene. Trimming removed 2 bases from V and 4 bases from J, with 8 bases in between. The CDR3 covers 13 residues. Germline V gene sequence: CDR1 MNHEY, CDR2 SVGAGI. DNA for the CDR3: TGTGCCAGCAGTTACGGCAGCCCCTATGGCTACACCTTC. Its protein product is CASSYGSPYGYTF.

This clonotype was seen many times. The gene calls are TRBV6-2 or TRBV6-3 and TRBJ1-5; a weak D match, TRBD1 (5 bases). Trimming removed 2 bases from V and 2 bases from J, with 13 bases in between. Germline values: CDR1 MNHEY, CDR2 SVGEGT. CDR3 size: 16 residues. CDR3 protein: CASSYRGPVGNQPQHF. CDR3 coding DNA: TGTGCCAGCAGTTACAGGGGTCCGGTTGGCAATCAGCCCCAGCATTTT.

In its sample, this clonotype was seen many times. The rearrangement uses TRBV7-2 and TRBJ2-5; 16 bases fit TRBD2. With 3 bases clipped from V and 4 bases from J, the junction kept 2 bases outside the gene matches. The germline CDR1 and CDR2 sequences are SGHTA and FQGNSA. This CDR3 region has 16 residues. This CDR3 reads CASSFGTSGGAETQYF. The CDR3 DNA reads as TGTGCCAGCAGCTTCGGGACTAGCGGGGGGGCAGAGACCCAGTACTTC.

This clonotype was observed at least ten times. The chain links TRBV29-1 to TRBJ2-3; a weak D match, TRBD1 (6 bases). V lost 7 bases, J lost 4 bases, and 15 bases lay in between. The germline V gene has CDR1 SQVTM and CDR2 ANQGSEA. This CDR3 comprises 13 residues. The DNA of the CDR3 is TGCAGCGAGGGACACCCGAGCGCAGATACGCAGTATTTT. Translating it yields CSEGHPSADTQYF.